Shown below are 11 T cell receptor beta chains from a single sample sequenced in a study of cytomegalovirus exposure and HLA in healthy donors. In the PCR, 60 Vbeta and 13 Jbeta primers were used. Sequencing was performed with immunoSEQ multiplex PCR; in TCRdb, only in-frame clones are kept and a portion is missing. Here the sample spans about 73,000 clones, roughly four fifths being singletons. The sample comprised PBMCs. All receptors come from a man between 70 and 80 years old in good health and CMV-seronegative.

This clone was seen just once. V is TRBV6-5 and J is TRBJ2-7, with 8 bases fitting TRBD2. Germline loops: CDR1 MNHEY, CDR2 SVGAGI. J lost 4 bases, V lost 7 bases, and 9 bases had no gene match. The CDR3 is 14 amino acids. CDR3 in DNA: TGTGCCAGCACTCGGGGGGGCTCCACTTACGAGCAGTACTTC. Protein: CASTRGGSTYEQYF.

The chain uses TRBV10-1 and TRBJ2-3, with TRBD2 identical over 13 bases. V shed 2 bases, J shed 4 bases, and the junction held 3 bases outside the gene matches. Germline V gene lookup returns CDR1 WNHNN and CDR2 SYGVQD (reference sequence). This CDR3 has 16 amino acids. For the CDR3, the DNA is TGCGCCAGCAGTGAGCCCACTAGCGGGGGGGCAGATACGCAGTATTTT. This codes for CASSEPTSGGADTQYF.

The chain has TRBV28 and TRBJ1-4; TRBD1 matches at 7 bases. Germline trimming cut 4 bases from V and 4 bases from J; bases unmatched to any gene: 6. This CDR3 contains 15 residues. The germline V gene has CDR1 MDHEN and CDR2 SYDVKM. The CDR3 reads CASSSPGQSNEKLFF. In DNA form, the CDR3 reads TGTGCCAGCAGTTCGCCGGGACAGAGTAATGAAAAACTGTTTTTT.

DNA of the CDR3: TGTGCCATCAGTGTGGGAGCGGGGGGGCCCGATACGCAGTATTTT. As protein: CAISVGAGGPDTQYF. V gene TRBV10-3 combines with J gene TRBJ2-3; TRBD2 matches 10 bases. The V and J ends lost 4 bases and 6 bases, in that order; junction bases with no gene match: 7. Germline CDR1 is ENHRY and CDR2 is SYGVKD. The CDR3 is made up of 15 amino acids.

The V gene is TRBV4-1, the J gene TRBJ2-1, with D tentatively TRBD2 (5 bases). The germline V gene encodes CDR1 MGHRA and CDR2 YSYEKL. The CDR3 has 17 amino acids. V was pared by 1 base and J by 4 bases, with 17 bases between. CDR3 protein: CASSQVPASPDYNEQFF. CDR3 coding DNA: TGCGCCAGCAGCCAAGTCCCTGCTAGCCCCGATTACAATGAGCAGTTCTTC.

A few counts support this clone. The chain recombines TRBV6-5 with TRBJ1-1; 9 bases align to TRBD1. The germline V gene has CDR1 MNHEY and CDR2 SVGAGI. The CDR3 contains 14 residues. V was clipped by 6 bases and J by 6 bases; unmatched bases: 8. CDR3 region: CASREQGAGAEAFF. DNA of the CDR3: TGTGCCAGCAGGGAACAGGGGGCGGGCGCTGAAGCTTTCTTT.

The J gene is TRBJ1-1, the V gene TRBV5-1, with D perhaps matching TRBD1 (6 bases). Looked up from germline, CDR1 is SGHRS and CDR2 is YFSETQ. This CDR3 comprises 12 residues. V lost 2 bases, J lost 5 bases, and 7 bases lay in between. The CDR3 coding sequence is TGCGCCAGCAGCTTCCAGGGGACTGAAGCTTTCTTT. This sequence encodes CASSFQGTEAFF.

This rearrangement joins TRBV28 to TRBJ1-6; 11 bases are shared with TRBD1. There are 16 residues in the CDR3. CDR1 MDHEN and CDR2 SYDVKM come from the germline V gene. The J segment lost 3 bases and the V segment lost 9 bases, leaving 7 bases of the junction unmatched. CDR3 coding DNA: TGTGCCAGTAAAGGGACAGGGGGAGTCTATAATTCACCCCTCCACTTT. It specifies CASKGTGGVYNSPLHF.

The chain links TRBV5-4 to TRBJ2-2, with 7 bases matching TRBD2. Per germline, CDR1 SGHNT and CDR2 YYREEE (reference sequence). V dropped 4 bases and J dropped 4; count of bases not matched to a gene: 7. The CDR3 consists of 15 residues. The CDR3 DNA is TGTGCCAGCAGCCGAGGGCGCGGGGGCACCGGGGAGCTGTTTTTT. Translated: CASSRGRGGTGELFF.

A few counts support this clone. This chain links TRBV7-2 with TRBJ2-1; possibly TRBD2 for D (6 bases). CDR1 and CDR2 from the germline V gene are SGHTA and FQGNSA. The CDR3 has 16 residues. The germline V and J ends were trimmed by 5 bases and 7 bases, with 21 bases remaining between them. This CDR3 is CASSPLATTSWNEQFF. DNA for the CDR3: TGTGCCAGCAGCCCCCTGGCAACTACTAGCTGGAATGAGCAGTTCTTC.

The chain carries TRBV5-6 and TRBJ2-5; unclear D gene. Trimming removed 2 bases at V and 2 bases at J, with 4 bases between. Germline V gene data show CDR1 as SGHDT and CDR2 as YYEEEE. CDR3 length equals 12 residues. CDR3 protein: CASSFHQETQYF. The CDR3 DNA reads TGTGCCAGCAGCTTCCATCAAGAGACCCAGTACTTC.